These 21 T cell receptor beta chains were all obtained from the same sample, sequenced in a study of T cell responses to AZD1222 COVID-19 vaccine (dated by TCRdb to about 2021). The time point label on this specimen signifies: about 28 days (+/-7) after the second vaccine dose. The treatment or condition label corresponds to: meningococcal conjugate vaccine given as trial control. Receptor amplification or capture employed the immunoSEQ multiplex PCR assay. The table comes from immuneACCESS by way of TCRdb, which keeps in-frame sequences with V and J called. Part of the clones is missing from these tables; in studies checked, under half for an unresolved V gene and the rest for unknown reasons. The sample table lists 140,000 or so clones, 88% of them with a count of one. The ten largest clonotypes hold 5% to 5.5% of the sample. This material consisted of peripheral blood, taken 28 days after the second dose of the MenACWY control vaccine. The receptors come from an adult who received the MenACWY meningococcal vaccine as a control.

V and J are TRBV6-5 and TRBJ1-1; TRBD1 might be the D (5 bases). The CDR3 runs to 16 residues. Between the trimmed V and J ends, which lost 1 base and 1 base, there was a span of 13 bases. Germline values: CDR1 MNHEY, CDR2 SVGAGI. CDR3 protein: CASSYFRGTANTEAFF. The CDR3 region has the DNA TGTGCCAGCAGTTACTTCCGCGGGACGGCGAACACTGAAGCTTTCTTT.

The J gene is TRBJ2-7, the V gene TRBV15, with a tentative D call TRBD1 (5 bases). V was cut by 0 bases and J by 0 bases, with 12 bases left in between. From germline, CDR1 is LNHNV and CDR2 YYDKDF (reference sequence). The CDR3 has 16 amino acids. DNA of the CDR3: TGTGCCACCAGCAGAGATCTAACAGGCCGCTCCTACGAGCAGTACTTC. Amino acids: CATSRDLTGRSYEQYF.

J is TRBJ2-7 and V is TRBV7-9; tentative D call: TRBD2 (6 bases). The CDR3 is made up of 12 amino acids. Germline V lookup: CDR1 SEHNR, CDR2 FQNEAQ (reference sequence). The V and J ends lost 6 bases and 1 base respectively, with 7 bases between them. In nucleotides, the CDR3 is TGTGCCAGCAGGGGAGGATCCTACGAGCAGTACTTC. Translating it yields CASRGGSYEQYF.

The rearrangement joins TRBV27 to TRBJ2-4, with D perhaps assigned TRBD1 or TRBD2 (6 bases each). The CDR3 covers 11 residues. Germline CDR1 MNHEY, CDR2 SMNVEV (reference sequence). The CDR3 DNA reads TGTTTAAGGGGGGACCAAAACATTCAGTACTTC. Protein product: CLRGDQNIQYF.

The gene calls are TRBV27 and TRBJ1-2; D perhaps matches TRBD1 (6 bases). CDR1 is MNHEY, CDR2 SMNVEV, per germline (reference sequence). CDR3 length equals 14 residues. The germline V and J ends were trimmed by 6 bases and 4 bases, with 15 bases remaining between them. In DNA, the CDR3 is TGTGCCAGCAGGGCAAAGGACAGCCTCTATGGCTACACCTTC. Translating gives CASRAKDSLYGYTF.

The chain's CDR3 is CASSIKGANQPQHF. For the CDR3, the DNA is TGTGCCAGTAGTATAAAGGGGGCCAATCAGCCCCAGCATTTT. V is TRBV19 and J is TRBJ1-5, with TRBD1 identical over 7 bases. CDR1 is LNHDA, CDR2 SQIVND, per germline (reference sequence). V lost 2 bases and J lost 3; bases outside the gene matches: 1. CDR3 size: 14 residues.

This clone was found a few times. The chain couples TRBV24-1 to TRBJ1-2; a weak D match, TRBD1 (6 bases). V was clipped by 4 bases and J by 8 bases, with 10 bases between them. The CDR3 loop spans 12 amino acids. The germline CDR1 and CDR2 sequences are KGHDR and SFDVKD. The DNA for the CDR3 is TGTGCCACCAGTGAGGGGGGGCCCGGCTACACCTTC. The encoded protein is CATSEGGPGYTF.

For this clone: The sample carries other DNA sequences with the same CDR3. V usage is TRBV5-5 and J usage is TRBJ1-5; D is undetermined. The germline gives CDR1 SGHKS, CDR2 YYEKEE (reference sequence). V lost 0 bases and J lost 2, with 9 bases in between. This CDR3 contains 15 residues. The DNA for the CDR3 is TGTGCCAGCAGCTTGGGATCTACGGGCAATCAGCCCCAGCATTTT. Its protein product is CASSLGSTGNQPQHF.

The chain links TRBV4-1 to TRBJ2-7; D is unclear. From germline, CDR1 is MGHRA and CDR2 YSYEKL. V lost 4 bases to trimming and J lost 2 bases, with 12 bases between them. The length of the CDR3 is 14 residues. CDR3 region: CASSPAYGAYEQYF. DNA of the CDR3: TGCGCCAGCAGCCCAGCCTACGGAGCCTACGAGCAGTACTTC.

This chain uses TRBV24-1 with TRBJ2-2; D may correspond to TRBD1 or TRBD2 (5 bases each). Trimming left V 3 bases short and J 4 bases short, with 8 bases between. Germline V gives CDR1 KGHDR, CDR2 SFDVKD. The CDR3 is made up of 14 amino acids. CDR3 nucleotide sequence: TGTGCCACCAGTGATCGTGGGGGCACCGGGGAGCTGTTTTTT. Protein sequence: CATSDRGGTGELFF.

The J gene is TRBJ1-1, the V gene TRBV18; unclear D gene. The V gene lost 1 base and the J gene lost 1 base, with 7 bases spanning the gap. This CDR3 has 14 residues. From germline, CDR1 is KGHSH and CDR2 LQKENI. CDR3 sequence: CASSPRSRNTEAFF. The CDR3 DNA is TGTGCCAGCTCACCACGTTCCAGGAACACTGAAGCTTTCTTT. The complete variable domain, with remaining parts taken from reference TRBV18 and TRBJ1-1, reads NAGVMQNPRHLVRRRGQEARLRCSPMKGHSHVYWYRQLPEEGLKFMVYLQKENIIDESGMPKERFSAEFPKEGPSILRIQQVVRGDSAAYFCASSPRSRNTEAFFGQGTRLTVV.

The V gene is TRBV23-1, the J gene TRBJ2-1, with 15 bases aligning to TRBD2. TRBV23-1 is annotated as an ORF whose role is uncertain. Trimming removed 2 bases from V and 4 bases from J; junction bases left unmatched: 6. The CDR3 runs to 18 residues. CDR3 in amino acids: CASSQGLAGGPRYNEQFF. CDR3 bases: TGCGCCAGCAGTCAAGGACTAGCGGGAGGGCCCCGATACAATGAGCAGTTCTTC.

The rearrangement uses TRBV5-5 and TRBJ1-2, with 8 bases fitting TRBD1. CDR3 size: 11 residues. The J segment lost 12 bases and the V segment lost 2 bases, leaving 3 bases of the junction unmatched. Germline CDR1 is SGHKS and CDR2 is YYEKEE (reference sequence). The DNA for the CDR3 is TGTGCCAGCAGCTTAGGACAGGGAAACACCTTC. Residues: CASSLGQGNTF. Based on the CDR3 plus reference TRBV5-5 and TRBJ1-2, the full variable domain is DAGVTQSPTHLIKTRGQQVTLRCSPISGHKSVSWYQQVLGQGPQFIFQYYEKEERGRGNFPDRFSARQFPNYSSELNVNALLLGDSALYLCASSLGQGNTFGSGTRLTVV.

The chain joins TRBV19 to TRBJ1-1, with D perhaps TRBD1 (5 bases). Germline values: CDR1 LNHDA, CDR2 SQIVND (reference sequence). The CDR3 consists of 12 residues. V was pared by 6 bases and J by 8 bases, with 13 bases between. The CDR3 DNA is TGTGCCAGTAGGCGGTGGGGCGAGGAAGCTTTCTTT. Protein: CASRRWGEEAFF.

The chain employs TRBV9 and TRBJ2-1; TRBD2 matches 9 bases. Per germline, CDR1 SGDLS and CDR2 YYNGEE. V lost 0 bases to trimming and J lost 7 bases; unmatched junction nucleotides: 11. CDR3 length: 17 residues. The CDR3, as DNA: TGTGCCAGCAGCGTAGCTACCTTGGCGGGGGGGATGAATGAGCAGTTCTTC. Encoded protein: CASSVATLAGGMNEQFF.

This rearrangement joins TRBV18 to TRBJ2-1; 8 nucleotides line up with TRBD1. The V and J ends lost 3 bases and 2 bases, in that order; junction bases with no gene match: 6. This CDR3 spans 16 amino acids. Germline V lookup: CDR1 KGHSH, CDR2 LQKENI. DNA for the CDR3: TGTGCCAGCTCACCGGCTCGGGACAGGACCTACAATGAGCAGTTCTTC. Its protein product is CASSPARDRTYNEQFF.

Note on this clone: An end of the junction differs from the germline gene, which may be a read error. The J gene is TRBJ1-5, the V gene TRBV7-7, with 11 bases lining up with TRBD1. The V gene's germline CDR1 is SSHAT and CDR2 FNYEAQ (reference sequence). This CDR3 has 16 amino acids. CDR3 sequence (DNA): TGTGCTAGCAGCATTCCCCGGGACAGGGGGAATCAGCCCCAGCATTTT. It encodes CASSIPRDRGNQPQHF.

The chain uses TRBV5-1 and TRBJ2-3; 9 bases are shared with TRBD2. CDR1 is SGHRS and CDR2 is YFSETQ in the germline V gene. The ends lost 1 base at V and 1 base at J; junction bases unmatched: 1. CDR3 length: 15 residues. The chain's CDR3 is CASSLQREGTDTQYF. CDR3 DNA: TGCGCCAGCAGCTTGCAGCGGGAGGGCACAGATACGCAGTATTTT.

The chain is built from TRBV3-1 (or the pseudogene TRBV3-2) and TRBJ1-1, with 8 bases lining up with TRBD1. The ends lost 2 bases at V and 6 bases at J; junction bases unmatched: 5. Germline lookup yields CDR1 LGHDT and CDR2 YNNKEL (reference sequence). The CDR3 runs 14 residues. The CDR3 nucleotides are TGTGCCAGCAGCCAACCAGACAGGGGTTCTGAAGCTTTCTTT. Protein product: CASSQPDRGSEAFF.

V gene TRBV19 combines with J gene TRBJ1-1, with 7 nucleotides matching TRBD1. Germline CDR1 and CDR2: LNHDA and SQIVND (reference sequence). The V gene end was trimmed by 3 bases and the J gene end by 5 bases; junction bases not matched to a gene: 6. This CDR3 has 14 residues. CDR3 amino acids: CASSILPGGTEAFF. CDR3 bases: TGTGCCAGTAGTATCCTTCCAGGGGGTACTGAAGCTTTCTTT. Full variable domain (rest looked up from reference TRBV19 and TRBJ1-1): DGGITQSPKYLFRKEGQNVTLSCEQNLNHDAMYWYRQDPGQGLRLIYYSQIVNDFQKGDIAEGYSVSREKKESFPLTVTSAQKNPTAFYLCASSILPGGTEAFFGQGTRLTVV.

This chain connects TRBV4-2 to TRBJ1-4, with 8 positions matching TRBD1. This CDR3 is built from 14 residues. Germline loops: CDR1 LGHNA, CDR2 YNFKEQ. Trimming at V came to 4 bases and at J to 7 bases, leaving 5 bases not matched to a gene. DNA of the CDR3: TGTGCCAGCAGCCTTACAGGGGGTGGTGAAAAACTGTTTTTT. Its translation is CASSLTGGGEKLFF.